Below are 16 T cell receptor beta chains sequenced from a single sample in a study of blood T cell repertoires in COVID-19. Profiled with immunoSEQ multiplex PCR; TCRdb holds only in-frame clones, not every one. The sample consists of some 260,000 clones, around nine tenths of them appearing once. The sequencing input was peripheral blood. The origin of the receptors is a man aged 80 or over with acute or convalescent COVID-19.

The chain couples TRBV12-3 or TRBV12-4 to TRBJ2-7, with TRBD1 as a possible D gene (5 bases). Trimming shortened V by 4 bases and J by 4 bases, and 11 bases separated the two germline ends. The CDR3 is 13 amino acids. This CDR3 reads CASSWGRIYEQYF. The DNA of the CDR3 is TGTGCCAGCAGTTGGGGCAGGATTTACGAGCAGTACTTC.

The chain recombines TRBV9 with TRBJ2-5, with TRBD2 matching 15 bases. Germline CDR1 SGDLS, CDR2 YYNGEE. CDR3 size: 16 residues. J gave up 5 bases and V 4 bases, and 6 bases lay outside the gene matches. DNA of the CDR3: TGTGCCAGCAGCTTTGGACTAGCGGGGGGGCGGGAGACCCAGTACTTC. Translation: CASSFGLAGGRETQYF.

The CDR3: CATIPGGGNSYNEQFF. Here the CDR3 DNA reads TGTGCCACCATCCCAGGGGGCGGGAACTCCTACAATGAGCAGTTCTTC. The chain employs TRBV5-5 and TRBJ2-1; 8 bases match TRBD1. The trim removed 9 bases at V and 0 bases at J, leaving 11 bases unmatched. Germline lookup yields CDR1 SGHKS and CDR2 YYEKEE (reference sequence). The CDR3 covers 16 residues.

A few counts support this clone. The chain has TRBV19 and TRBJ1-1; no clear D. The CDR3 is made up of 13 amino acids. Germline CDR1 is LNHDA and CDR2 is SQIVND (reference sequence). V was cut by 3 bases and J by 1 base, with 6 bases left in between. The CDR3 nucleotides read TGTGCCAGTAGTATTTCATGGAACACTGAAGCTTTCTTT. Amino acid sequence: CASSISWNTEAFF.

This chain connects TRBV13 to TRBJ1-6; 7 positions match TRBD1. Looked up from germline, CDR1 is PRHDT and CDR2 is FYEKMQ (reference sequence). The CDR3 extends over 14 amino acids. V gave up 5 bases and J gave up 9 bases; unmatched junction bases: 7. The CDR3 loop is CASSPRQGPSPLHF. The CDR3 DNA reads as TGTGCCAGCAGCCCCAGACAGGGACCTTCACCCCTCCACTTT.

The V gene is TRBV18, the J gene TRBJ2-5, with TRBD1 as a possible D gene (6 bases). CDR3 size: 14 residues. V lost 3 bases, J lost 2 bases, and 10 bases lay in between. Germline V gene lookup returns CDR1 KGHSH and CDR2 LQKENI. The CDR3, as DNA: TGTGCCAGCTCACCTCAGGGGAGTCAAGAGACCCAGTACTTC. Translated: CASSPQGSQETQYF.

The chain links TRBV28 to TRBJ1-1; D perhaps matches TRBD1 (5 bases). Germline lookup yields CDR1 MDHEN and CDR2 SYDVKM. V dropped 2 bases and J dropped 1 base, with 8 bases sitting between them. The CDR3 loop spans 14 amino acids. DNA for the CDR3: TGTGCCAGCAGTTTAATTACAGGGAACACTGAAGCTTTCTTT. Translation gives CASSLITGNTEAFF.

The J gene is TRBJ2-7, the V gene TRBV29-1, with TRBD2 as a possible D gene (7 bases). CDR1 SQVTM and CDR2 ANQGSEA come from the germline V gene. V shed 6 bases and J shed 0 bases, with 15 bases lying between them. The CDR3 sequence is 14 residues long. This chain's CDR3 is CSVTPGDYSYEQYF. CDR3 in DNA: TGCAGCGTCACTCCAGGGGACTACTCCTACGAGCAGTACTTC.

V is TRBV6-2 or TRBV6-3 and J is TRBJ1-1; D unclear. CDR3 length equals 15 residues. V was clipped by 2 bases and J by 0 bases, with 10 bases between them. CDR1 and CDR2 (germline): MNHEY, SVGEGT. CDR3 sequence: CASSYLSAVNTEAFF. As DNA, the CDR3 is TGTGCCAGCAGTTACCTCAGTGCTGTGAACACTGAAGCTTTCTTT.

The J gene is TRBJ2-3, the V gene TRBV7-9; 10 bases fit TRBD1. Per the germline V gene, CDR1 is SEHNR and CDR2 is FQNEAQ (reference sequence). V was pared by 5 bases and J by 4 bases, with 9 bases of the junction left unmatched. This CDR3 region has 16 residues. This CDR3 reads CASSLGDRGFSDTQYF. The CDR3 bases are TGTGCCAGCAGCCTTGGGGACAGGGGATTTTCAGATACGCAGTATTTT.

The CDR3 DNA reads TGTGCCAGCAGCTACGACAGGAACTACGAGCAGTACTTC. It is translated as CASSYDRNYEQYF. V is TRBV13 and J is TRBJ2-7, with D perhaps TRBD1 (6 bases). Germline lookup yields CDR1 PRHDT and CDR2 FYEKMQ (reference sequence). V was shortened by 4 bases and J by 3 bases, with 10 bases between the two germline ends. The CDR3 has 13 residues.

In its sample, this clone was seen a few times. The chain is built from TRBV2 and TRBJ1-5; D is perhaps TRBD1 (5 bases). This CDR3 comprises 16 residues. Trimming took 4 bases from V and 1 from J, leaving 14 bases between them. Germline CDR1 SNHLY, CDR2 FYNNEI. The CDR3 region has the DNA TGTGCCAGCAGTGTTGGTGGGGGGAGGAGCAATCAGCCCCAGCATTTT. It encodes CASSVGGGRSNQPQHF.

The chain uses TRBV7-2 and TRBJ2-1; TRBD1 matches at 7 bases. The J segment lost 8 bases and the V segment lost 0 bases, leaving 7 bases of the junction unmatched. Germline V gene lookup returns CDR1 SGHTA and CDR2 FQGNSA. The CDR3 has 15 residues. The CDR3 loop reads CASSLAGGPTHEQFF. CDR3 bases: TGTGCCAGCAGCTTAGCAGGGGGCCCTACTCATGAGCAGTTCTTC.

The chain recombines TRBV5-5 with TRBJ2-7; D may be TRBD2 (7 bases). The CDR3 contains 14 residues. Germline assignment: CDR1 SGHKS and CDR2 YYEKEE (reference sequence). V shed 6 bases and J shed 5 bases, with 18 bases lying between them. The CDR3 region has the DNA TGTGCCAGCACCGCCTTGGGGGGGCACGACGAGCAGTACTTC. It codes for CASTALGGHDEQYF.

The chain combines TRBV7-6 with TRBJ1-1; D is unclear. Trimming shortened V by 2 bases and J by 4 bases, and 17 bases separated the two germline ends. The CDR3 runs 16 residues. Per germline, CDR1 SGHVS and CDR2 FNYEAQ. The CDR3 region has the DNA TGTGCCAGCAGCTTATCGGTCGAGGCTTCGAGCACTGAAGCTTTCTTT. Protein sequence: CASSLSVEASSTEAFF.

As DNA, the CDR3 is TGTGCCAGCAGACGAGGACAGGGAGACACTGAAGCTTTCTTT. It is translated as CASRRGQGDTEAFF. The chain has TRBV6-1 and TRBJ1-1; TRBD1 matches at 8 bases. Trimming removed 6 bases from V and 3 bases from J; junction bases left unmatched: 6. Germline CDR1 reads MNHNS; CDR2 reads SASEGT. The CDR3 extends over 14 amino acids.